Listed below are T cell receptor beta chains from one sample, sequenced in a study of vaccination effects on CD4 cells after COVID-19. These TCRs are of unknown antigen specificity. Sequenced by immunoSEQ multiplex PCR; TCRdb stores in-frame clones only, minus some. The sample includes 80,000 to 95,000 clones, 77% of them seen just once. The specimen comprised CD4+ T cells from PBMCs cultured with HCoV-OC43 spike peptides, sampled after COVID-19 vaccination. The receptor source for this set is a human donor who received a COVID-19 vaccine. Each CDR3 is given with its conserved first and last residue. A D gene is named only where the DNA matches it firmly. Clone size is not always given. Where it is, it says once, few, many or a class for expanded clones.

J	V	size	D	CDR3	DNA
TRBJ2-1	TRBV14	.	TRBD2	CASSQEPRGYNEQFF	TGTGCCAGCAGCCAAGAACCGCGGGGGTACAATGAGCAGTTCTTC
TRBJ2-1	TRBV24-1	.	.	CATSDSRVSYNEQFF	TGTGCCACCAGTGATTCAAGGGTCTCCTACAATGAGCAGTTCTTC
TRBJ2-2	TRBV2	.	.	CASNSGTANTGELFF	TGTGCCAGCAATAGCGGGACAGCGAACACCGGGGAGCTGTTTTTT
TRBJ1-4	TRBV5-5	few	.	CASRETLLLNEKLFF	TGTGCCAGCAGAGAGACACTTCTCCTTAATGAAAAACTGTTTTTT
TRBJ1-6	TRBV6-5	.	TRBD1	CASSRQGRSSPLHF	TGTGCCAGCAGTAGACAGGGTAGATCTTCACCCCTCCACTTT
TRBJ1-1	TRBV5-8	.	.	CASSLGGGVFGTEAFF	TGTGCCAGCAGCTTGGGGGGAGGGGTCTTTGGCACTGAAGCTTTCTTT
TRBJ2-6	TRBV9	.	.	CASSALSGANVLTF	TGTGCCAGCAGCGCACTCTCTGGGGCCAACGTCCTGACTTTC
TRBJ1-1	TRBV30	.	.	CALNRDATEAFF	TGTGCTCTCAACCGGGACGCCACTGAAGCTTTCTTT
TRBJ2-1	TRBV9	once	.	CASSVDLGQSSQFF	TGTGCCAGCAGCGTAGATTTGGGGCAGAGCTCGCAGTTCTTC
TRBJ2-5	TRBV24-1	.	.	CATGNGYQETQYF	TGTGCCACGGGGAACGGGTACCAAGAGACCCAGTACTTC
TRBJ1-2	TRBV28	.	.	CASSPGPILYGYTF	TGTGCCAGCAGTCCCGGGCCAATTCTCTATGGCTACACCTTC
TRBJ2-3	TRBV24-1	.	.	CATRGSGTDTQYF	TGTGCCACCAGGGGCTCTGGCACAGATACGCAGTATTTT
TRBJ1-5	TRBV18	.	.	CASSPLPENQPQHF	TGTGCCAGCTCACCATTGCCAGAGAATCAGCCCCAGCATTTT
TRBJ1-4	TRBV10-3	once	.	CAISESGRPNEKLFF	TGTGCCATCAGTGAGTCTGGGAGGCCTAATGAAAAACTGTTTTTT
TRBJ1-5	TRBV3-1/TRBV3-2	.	.	CASSGLGNSAPQHF	TGTGCCAGCAGCGGCCTAGGGAATTCGGCGCCCCAGCATTTT
TRBJ1-4	TRBV9	few	.	CASSVAESTNEKLFF	TGTGCCAGCAGCGTAGCCGAATCAACTAATGAAAAACTGTTTTTT
TRBJ1-5	TRBV19	.	.	CASTSRAPNSNQPQHF	TGTGCCAGTACCTCCCGGGCCCCTAACAGCAATCAGCCCCAGCATTTT
TRBJ2-3	TRBV3-1/TRBV3-2	.	.	CASSQDPGTDTQYF	TGTGCCAGCAGCCAAGATCCAGGGACAGATACGCAGTATTTT
TRBJ1-2	TRBV24-1	.	.	CATNKRAGPHGYTF	TGTGCCACCAATAAACGGGCAGGACCCCATGGCTACACCTTC
TRBJ1-5	TRBV7-9	few	.	CASSLGRGTHQPQHF	TGTGCCAGCAGCTTGGGCAGGGGCACACATCAGCCCCAGCATTTT
TRBJ1-2	TRBV29-1	.	.	CSASWGLGYGYTF	TGCAGCGCCTCCTGGGGGCTCGGCTATGGCTACACCTTC
TRBJ1-5	TRBV6-2/TRBV6-3	.	.	CASSYPQGNQPQHF	TGTGCCAGCAGTTACCCCCAGGGCAATCAGCCCCAGCATTTT
TRBJ2-2	TRBV19	.	TRBD1	CASSIENRGNTGELFF	TGTGCCAGTAGTATAGAAAACAGGGGCAACACCGGGGAGCTGTTTTTT
TRBJ2-1	TRBV29-1	.	TRBD1	CSVRQGGYNEQFF	TGCAGCGTTAGACAGGGCGGATACAATGAGCAGTTCTTC
TRBJ2-1	TRBV6-2/TRBV6-3	.	TRBD2	CASSYVGGARNEQFF	TGTGCCAGCAGTTACGTCGGGGGGGCCAGGAATGAGCAGTTCTTC
TRBJ1-2	TRBV4-1	.	TRBD1	CASSQPGQGVEGYTF	TGCGCCAGCAGCCAACCGGGACAGGGGGTCGAGGGCTACACCTTC
TRBJ1-2	TRBV2	.	TRBD1	CANRDRGLGGYTF	TGTGCCAACAGGGACAGGGGTTTAGGTGGCTACACCTTC
TRBJ2-2	TRBV6-6	.	TRBD2	CASSYTSGNTGELFF	TGTGCCAGCAGTTATACTAGCGGAAACACCGGGGAGCTGTTTTTT
TRBJ1-2	TRBV28	.	.	CASSSTPGVYGYTF	TGTGCCAGCAGTTCAACTCCAGGGGTTTATGGCTACACCTTC
TRBJ2-2	TRBV12-3/TRBV12-4	.	.	CASNQGDTGELFF	TGTGCCAGCAACCAGGGCGACACCGGGGAGCTGTTTTTT
TRBJ1-3	TRBV7-2	once	.	CASSTPGVGNTIYF	TGTGCCAGCAGCACCCCAGGGGTAGGAAACACCATATATTTT
TRBJ1-5	TRBV7-9	.	.	CASSLSAQPQHF	TGTGCCAGCAGCTTAAGCGCTCAGCCCCAGCATTTT
TRBJ2-3	TRBV28	.	TRBD1	CASRTGPTDTQYF	TGTGCCAGTAGGACAGGACCCACAGATACGCAGTATTTT
TRBJ2-6	TRBV6-1	.	.	CASSESSGSSFSGANVLTF	TGTGCCAGCAGCGAATCCTCAGGGTCCTCGTTCTCTGGGGCCAACGTCCTGACTTTC
TRBJ2-2	TRBV5-1	once	.	CASSPWTINTGELFF	TGCGCCAGCAGCCCATGGACTATTAACACCGGGGAGCTGTTTTTT
TRBJ2-5	TRBV24-1	.	.	CATSAASQETQYF	TGTGCCACCAGCGCGGCGAGTCAAGAGACCCAGTACTTC
TRBJ2-3	TRBV9	.	.	CASSPRGGGSTDTQYF	TGTGCCAGCAGCCCGAGAGGAGGGGGCAGTACAGATACGCAGTATTTT
TRBJ1-2	TRBV7-2	.	.	CASSANKGYTF	TGTGCCAGCAGCGCCAACAAAGGCTACACCTTC
TRBJ1-1	TRBV11-2	.	.	CASSLLRGSNTEAFF	TGTGCCAGCAGCCTCCTCCGGGGGAGTAACACTGAAGCTTTCTTT
TRBJ2-1	TRBV12-3/TRBV12-4	few	.	CASSPDSKGEQFF	TGTGCCAGCAGTCCGGACAGTAAAGGTGAGCAGTTCTTC
TRBJ2-1	TRBV12-5	.	.	CASGRSLDGQSSYNEQFF	TGTGCTAGTGGTCGAAGTCTAGACGGACAGAGTTCCTACAATGAGCAGTTCTTC
TRBJ2-6	TRBV6-2/TRBV6-3	.	TRBD1	CASSRGGAGANVLTF	TGTGCCAGCAGTCGAGGGGGCGCTGGGGCCAACGTCCTGACTTTC
TRBJ1-6	TRBV28	.	TRBD1	CASRPGQTNSPLHF	TGTGCCAGCAGGCCGGGACAGACTAATTCACCCCTCCACTTT
TRBJ2-2	TRBV10-1	once	.	CASSEATSPTGELFF	TGCGCCAGCAGTGAGGCCACTTCCCCGACCGGGGAGCTGTTTTTT
TRBJ2-5	TRBV7-9	.	.	CASTLAAETQYF	TGTGCCAGCACCCTAGCTGCGGAGACCCAGTACTTC
TRBJ1-4	TRBV10-3	.	.	CAISDDNRDEKLFF	TGTGCCATCAGTGACGACAACCGGGATGAAAAACTGTTTTTT
TRBJ1-2	TRBV11-2	.	.	CASSLISYGYTF	TGTGCCAGCAGCTTAATAAGTTATGGCTACACCTTC
TRBJ2-3	TRBV7-3	.	.	CASSRTSTDTQYF	TGTGCCAGCAGCAGGACTAGCACAGATACGCAGTATTTT
TRBJ2-1	TRBV6-1	.	.	CASSDRSYNEQFF	TGTGCCAGCAGTGACAGATCCTACAATGAGCAGTTCTTC
TRBJ2-1	TRBV6-5	.	TRBD1	CAAWNDRGWFF	TGTGCCGCCTGGAACGACAGGGGATGGTTCTTC
TRBJ2-5	TRBV3-1/TRBV3-2	.	TRBD2	CASSPSGGGQETQYF	TGTGCCAGCAGCCCGTCGGGAGGGGGCCAAGAGACCCAGTACTTC
TRBJ2-2	TRBV24-1	.	.	CATSDWALEELFF	TGTGCCACCAGTGATTGGGCCCTCGAGGAGCTGTTTTTT
TRBJ2-2	TRBV7-3	.	.	CASSWQGGNTGELFF	TGTGCCAGCAGCTGGCAGGGTGGGAACACCGGGGAGCTGTTTTTT
TRBJ2-2	TRBV5-1	.	TRBD1	CASSPRGQGSPGELFF	TGCGCCAGCAGCCCGAGGGGACAGGGTAGCCCCGGGGAGCTGTTTTTT
TRBJ1-5	TRBV7-2	few	.	CASSLAGFVNQPQHF	TGTGCCAGCAGCTTAGCGGGGTTTGTGAATCAGCCCCAGCATTTT
TRBJ1-4	TRBV18	.	.	CASSPVDSLKKLFF	TGTGCCAGCTCACCAGTTGACAGCCTTAAGAAACTGTTTTTT